The clone carrying this TCR beta chain was counted a few times. The source of the sample is a study of beta chain features in type 1 diabetes. V lost 3 bases, J lost 2 bases, and 2 bases stayed unmatched. This CDR3 contains 15 residues. Germline CDR1 reads SGHDN; CDR2 reads FVKESK. The study reverse transcribed the entire isolated RNA, so it sequenced expressed TCRB transcripts. Method: immunoSEQ multiplex PCR; TCRdb's copy keeps in-frame clones and lacks some. This sample has 500,000 to 700,000 clones, with roughly a sixth found just once. Sequencing was carried out using naive CD4+ T cells from blood. The gene calls are TRBV14 and TRBJ2-1; TRBD1 aligns across 9 bases. This receptor was obtained from a man aged 18 to 30 in good health. This CDR3 is CASSHDRGAYNEQFF. CDR3 bases: TGTGCCAGCAGCCACGACAGGGGGGCCTACAATGAGCAGTTCTTC.